The rows below give T cell receptor beta chains drawn from one sample of a study of patients and donors after allogeneic stem cell transplantation. One entry per CDR3 protein results from TCRdb running MiXCR on the RT-PCR reads. Among hundreds of thousands of distinct CDR3 sequences listed, approximately 16% were seen once. Sequencing was carried out using blood, either unsorted or a sorted T cell fraction (not recorded which). These receptors came from a human donor who was either an allogeneic HSCT recipient or a stem cell or donor lymphocyte infusion donor (not recorded which). It is not recorded whose cells these are; they may come from a transplant donor. The CDR3 runs from the conserved cysteine through the conserved F or W. Fields, in order: J gene, V gene, CDR3 protein.

J: TRBJ1-1; V: TRBV2; CDR3: CASSEMSSLGRNTEAFF
J: TRBJ2-7; V: TRBV7-3; CDR3: CASRSTGDTYEQYF
J: TRBJ1-1; V: TRBV7-2; CDR3: CATYKQGMNTEAFF
J: TRBJ1-1; V: TRBV11-1; CDR3: CASSFRGQLNTEAFF
J: TRBJ2-5; V: TRBV7-8; CDR3: CASSLGGRVGETQYF
J: TRBJ1-1; V: TRBV6-2/TRBV6-3; CDR3: CASSRGNTEAFF
J: TRBJ2-1; V: TRBV7-2; CDR3: CASSLVRTGRVNEQFF
J: TRBJ1-3; V: TRBV12-3/TRBV12-4; CDR3: CAGGGPSSGNTIYF
J: TRBJ1-5; V: TRBV18; CDR3: CASSDRVASNQPQHF
J: TRBJ1-2; V: TRBV12-5; CDR3: CASGASGGSHGYTF
J: TRBJ1-1; V: TRBV5-6; CDR3: CASSSFGRANTEAFF
J: TRBJ2-7; V: TRBV2; CDR3: CASRENRGIYEQYF
J: TRBJ2-2; V: TRBV11-3; CDR3: CASGDRSRAGELFF
J: TRBJ2-2; V: TRBV4-1; CDR3: CASSPREGELFF
J: TRBJ2-2; V: TRBV30; CDR3: CAWLASGELFF
J: TRBJ2-7; V: TRBV11-1; CDR3: CASSPPLKSRGLWNEQYF
J: TRBJ1-5; V: TRBV15; CDR3: CATSKQGLNQPQHF
J: TRBJ2-7; V: TRBV27; CDR3: CASSLRGSGTGVQYF
J: TRBJ1-3; V: TRBV7-9; CDR3: CASAMGAQGNTIYF
J: TRBJ2-7; V: TRBV27; CDR3: CASSLVTGREQYF
J: TRBJ2-6; V: TRBV18; CDR3: CASSLKMRNSGANVLTF
J: TRBJ2-1; V: TRBV14; CDR3: CASSQRFRSSSYNEQFF
J: TRBJ2-1; V: TRBV7-9; CDR3: CASSFLGIQGEQFF
J: TRBJ1-2; V: TRBV4-2; CDR3: CASSQQGAYGYTF
J: TRBJ2-3; V: TRBV29-1; CDR3: CSGGGVTDTQYF
J: TRBJ2-2; V: TRBV7-9; CDR3: CASSTFPGLENTGELFF